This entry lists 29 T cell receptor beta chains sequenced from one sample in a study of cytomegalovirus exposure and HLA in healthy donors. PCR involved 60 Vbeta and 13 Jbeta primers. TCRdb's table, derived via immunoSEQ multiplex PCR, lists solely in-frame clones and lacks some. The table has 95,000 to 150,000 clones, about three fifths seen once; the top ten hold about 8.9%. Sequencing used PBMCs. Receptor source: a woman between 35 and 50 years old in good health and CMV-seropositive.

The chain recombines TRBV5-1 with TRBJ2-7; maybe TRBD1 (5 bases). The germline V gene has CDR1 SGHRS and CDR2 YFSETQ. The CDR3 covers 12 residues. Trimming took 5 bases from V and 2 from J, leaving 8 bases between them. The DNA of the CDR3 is TGCGCCAGCAGGGACATACCCTACGAGCAGTACTTC. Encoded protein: CASRDIPYEQYF.

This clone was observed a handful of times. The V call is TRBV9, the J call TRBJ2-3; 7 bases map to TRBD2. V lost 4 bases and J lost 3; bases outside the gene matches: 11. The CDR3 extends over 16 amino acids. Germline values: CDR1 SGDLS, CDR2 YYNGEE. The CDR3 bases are TGTGCCAGCAGCTCCCGGCGGGAGATTCGAACAGATACGCAGTATTTT. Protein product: CASSSRREIRTDTQYF.

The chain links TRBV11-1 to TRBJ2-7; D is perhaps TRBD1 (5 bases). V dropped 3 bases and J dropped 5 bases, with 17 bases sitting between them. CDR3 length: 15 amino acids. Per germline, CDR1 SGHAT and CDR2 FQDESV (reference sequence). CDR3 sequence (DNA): TGTGCCAGCAGCTTTGGTGGGCTTAGGGGCCACGAGCAGTACTTC. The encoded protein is CASSFGGLRGHEQYF.

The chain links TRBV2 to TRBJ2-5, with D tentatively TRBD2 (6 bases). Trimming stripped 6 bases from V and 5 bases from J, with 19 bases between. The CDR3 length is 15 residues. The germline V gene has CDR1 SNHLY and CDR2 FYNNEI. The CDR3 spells CASSTNGSGRETQYF. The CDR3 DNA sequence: TGTGCCAGCAGCACAAATGGTTCGGGGAGGGAGACCCAGTACTTC.

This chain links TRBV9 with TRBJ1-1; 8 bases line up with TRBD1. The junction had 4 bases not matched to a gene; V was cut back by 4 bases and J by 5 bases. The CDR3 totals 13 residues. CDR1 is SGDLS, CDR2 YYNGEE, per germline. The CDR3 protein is CASSFGQGTEAFF. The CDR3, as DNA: TGTGCCAGCAGCTTCGGACAGGGAACTGAAGCTTTCTTT.

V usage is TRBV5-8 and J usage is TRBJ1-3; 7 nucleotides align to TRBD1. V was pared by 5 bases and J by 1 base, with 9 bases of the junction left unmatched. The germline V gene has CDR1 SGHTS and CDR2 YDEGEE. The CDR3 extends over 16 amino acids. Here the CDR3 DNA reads TGTGCCAGCAGTCTGGGACAGTTACTTTCTGGAAACACCATATATTTT. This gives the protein CASSLGQLLSGNTIYF.

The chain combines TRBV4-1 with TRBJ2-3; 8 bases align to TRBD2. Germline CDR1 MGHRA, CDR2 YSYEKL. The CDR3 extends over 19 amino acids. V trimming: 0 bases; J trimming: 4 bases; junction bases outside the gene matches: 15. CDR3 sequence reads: CASSQERTGGRWMADTQYF. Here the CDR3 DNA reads TGCGCCAGCAGCCAAGAGCGGACGGGAGGGCGGTGGATGGCAGATACGCAGTATTTT.

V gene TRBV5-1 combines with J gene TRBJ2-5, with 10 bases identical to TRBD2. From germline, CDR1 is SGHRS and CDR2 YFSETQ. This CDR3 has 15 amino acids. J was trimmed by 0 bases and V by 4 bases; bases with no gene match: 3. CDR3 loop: CASSATSGDQETQYF. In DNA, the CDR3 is TGCGCCAGCAGCGCCACTAGCGGGGACCAAGAGACCCAGTACTTC.

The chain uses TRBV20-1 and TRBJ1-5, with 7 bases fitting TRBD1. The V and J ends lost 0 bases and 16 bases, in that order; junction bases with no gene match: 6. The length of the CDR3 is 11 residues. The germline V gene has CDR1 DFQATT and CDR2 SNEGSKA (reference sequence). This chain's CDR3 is CSARDHRGVHF. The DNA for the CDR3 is TGCAGTGCTAGAGATCACAGGGGAGTACATTTT.

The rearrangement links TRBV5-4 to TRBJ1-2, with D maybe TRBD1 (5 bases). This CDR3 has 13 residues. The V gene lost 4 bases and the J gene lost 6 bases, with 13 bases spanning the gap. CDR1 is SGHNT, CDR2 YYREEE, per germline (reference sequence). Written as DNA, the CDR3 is TGTGCCAGCAGCCAAGACAGCCGACATGGCTACACCTTC. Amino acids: CASSQDSRHGYTF. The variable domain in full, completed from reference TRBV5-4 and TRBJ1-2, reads ETGVTQSPTHLIKTRGQQVTLRCSSQSGHNTVSWYQQALGQGPQFIFQYYREEENGRGNFPPRFSGLQFPNYSSELNVNALELDDSALYLCASSQDSRHGYTFGSGTRLTVV.

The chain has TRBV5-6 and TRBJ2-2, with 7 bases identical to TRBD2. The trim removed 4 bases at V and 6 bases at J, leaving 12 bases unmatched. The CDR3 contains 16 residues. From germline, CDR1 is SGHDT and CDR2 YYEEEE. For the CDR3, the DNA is TGTGCCAGCAGCCTAGACCGCGGGAGAAGGGCCGGGGAGCTGTTTTTT. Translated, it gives CASSLDRGRRAGELFF.

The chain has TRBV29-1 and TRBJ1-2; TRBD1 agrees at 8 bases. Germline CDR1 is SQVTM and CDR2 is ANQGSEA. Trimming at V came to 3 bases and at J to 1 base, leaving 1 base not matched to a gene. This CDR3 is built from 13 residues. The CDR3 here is CSVDTGGNYGYTF. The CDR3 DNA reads TGCAGCGTTGATACAGGGGGTAACTATGGCTACACCTTC.

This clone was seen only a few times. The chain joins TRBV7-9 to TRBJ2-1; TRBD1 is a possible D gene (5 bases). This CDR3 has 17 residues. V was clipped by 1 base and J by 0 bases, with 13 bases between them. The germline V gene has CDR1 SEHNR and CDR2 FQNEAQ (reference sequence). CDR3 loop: CASSLGGWGISYNEQFF. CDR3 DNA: TGTGCCAGCAGCTTAGGAGGTTGGGGCATCTCCTACAATGAGCAGTTCTTC.

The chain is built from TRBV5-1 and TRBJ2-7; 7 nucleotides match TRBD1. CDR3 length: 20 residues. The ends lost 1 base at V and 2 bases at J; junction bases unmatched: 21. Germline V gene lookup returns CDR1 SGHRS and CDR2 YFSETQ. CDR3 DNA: TGCGCCAGCAGCTTGCCCGTAAACCAACAGGGGCACAGGGTTACCTACGAGCAGTACTTC. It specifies CASSLPVNQQGHRVTYEQYF.

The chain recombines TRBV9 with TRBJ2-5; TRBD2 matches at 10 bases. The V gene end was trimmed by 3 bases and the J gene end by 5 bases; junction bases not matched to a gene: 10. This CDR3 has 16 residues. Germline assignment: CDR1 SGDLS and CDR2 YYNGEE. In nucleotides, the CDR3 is TGTGCCAGCAGCGCCACAGCTAGCGGGGGACGGGAGACCCAGTACTTC. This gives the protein CASSATASGGRETQYF.

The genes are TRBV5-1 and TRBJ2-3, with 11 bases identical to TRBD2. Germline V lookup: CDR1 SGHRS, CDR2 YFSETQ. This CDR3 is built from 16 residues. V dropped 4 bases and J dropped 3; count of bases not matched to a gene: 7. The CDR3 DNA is TGCGCCAGCAGCAAAGTTCTAGCGGGGGGAACAGATACGCAGTATTTT. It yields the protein CASSKVLAGGTDTQYF. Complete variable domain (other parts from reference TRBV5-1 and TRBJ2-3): KAGVTQTPRYLIKTRGQQVTLSCSPISGHRSVSWYQQTPGQGLQFLFEYFSETQRNKGNFPGRFSGRQFSNSRSEMNVSTLELGDSALYLCASSKVLAGGTDTQYFGPGTRLTVL.

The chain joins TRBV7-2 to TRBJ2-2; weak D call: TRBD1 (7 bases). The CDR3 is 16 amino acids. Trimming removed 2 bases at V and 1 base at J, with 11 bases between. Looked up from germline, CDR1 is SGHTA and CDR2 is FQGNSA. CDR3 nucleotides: TGTGCCAGCAGCTTACGACAGGGACTGAACACCGGGGAGCTGTTTTTT. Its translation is CASSLRQGLNTGELFF.

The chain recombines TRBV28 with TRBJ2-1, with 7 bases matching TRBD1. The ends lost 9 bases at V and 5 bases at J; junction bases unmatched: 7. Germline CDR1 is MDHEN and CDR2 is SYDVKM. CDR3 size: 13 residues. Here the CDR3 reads CASAGTVNNEQFF. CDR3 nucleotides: TGTGCCAGTGCCGGGACAGTCAACAATGAGCAGTTCTTC.

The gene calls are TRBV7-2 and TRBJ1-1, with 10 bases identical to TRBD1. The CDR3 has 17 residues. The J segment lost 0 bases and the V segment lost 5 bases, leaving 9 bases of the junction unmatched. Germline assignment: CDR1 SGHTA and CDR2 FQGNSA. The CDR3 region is CASSRVGQGIMNTEAFF. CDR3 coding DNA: TGTGCCAGCAGCCGGGTGGGACAGGGGATTATGAACACTGAAGCTTTCTTT.

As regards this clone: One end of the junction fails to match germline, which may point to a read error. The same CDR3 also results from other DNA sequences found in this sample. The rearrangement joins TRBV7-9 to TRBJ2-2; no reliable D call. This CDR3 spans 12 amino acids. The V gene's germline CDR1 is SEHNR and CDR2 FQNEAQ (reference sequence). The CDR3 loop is CSSSRDTGELFF. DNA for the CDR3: TGTTCCAGCAGTCGGGACACCGGGGAGCTGTTTTTT.

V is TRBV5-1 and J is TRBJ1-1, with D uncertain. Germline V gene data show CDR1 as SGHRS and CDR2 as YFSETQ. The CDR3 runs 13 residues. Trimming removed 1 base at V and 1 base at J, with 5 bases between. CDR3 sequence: CASSLTANTEAFF. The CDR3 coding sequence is TGCGCCAGCAGCTTGACAGCGAACACTGAAGCTTTCTTT.

The CDR3 DNA is TGCAGCGTTCGGACAGGAGGATACGAGCAGTACTTC. This gives the protein CSVRTGGYEQYF. The chain carries TRBV29-1 and TRBJ2-7, with 7 bases aligning to TRBD1. After removal of 5 bases from V and 4 bases from J, the junction contained 5 bases not matched to a gene. Germline V gene lookup returns CDR1 SQVTM and CDR2 ANQGSEA. The CDR3 loop spans 12 amino acids.

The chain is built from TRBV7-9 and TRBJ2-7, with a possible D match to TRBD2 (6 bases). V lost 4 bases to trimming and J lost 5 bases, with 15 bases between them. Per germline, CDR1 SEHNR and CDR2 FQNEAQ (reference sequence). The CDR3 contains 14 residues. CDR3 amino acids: CASSSASDWDEQYF. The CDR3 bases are TGTGCCAGCAGCTCCGCTAGCGATTGGGACGAGCAGTACTTC.

This CDR3 is CASSRGQIPQHF. DNA of the CDR3: TGTGCCAGCTCGCGAGGACAAATCCCCCAGCATTTT. The genes are TRBV18 and TRBJ1-5; TRBD1 might be the D (5 bases). Trimming removed 6 bases at V and 10 bases at J, with 13 bases between. This CDR3 is built from 12 residues. CDR1 and CDR2 from the germline V gene are KGHSH and LQKENI.

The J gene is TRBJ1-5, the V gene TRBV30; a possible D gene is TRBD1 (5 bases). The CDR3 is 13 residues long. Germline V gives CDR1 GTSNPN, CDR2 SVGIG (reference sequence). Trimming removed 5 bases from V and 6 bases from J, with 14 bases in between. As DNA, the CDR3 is TGTGCCTGGCGGGCCCCAGGGTTTCAGCCCCAGCATTTT. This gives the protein CAWRAPGFQPQHF.

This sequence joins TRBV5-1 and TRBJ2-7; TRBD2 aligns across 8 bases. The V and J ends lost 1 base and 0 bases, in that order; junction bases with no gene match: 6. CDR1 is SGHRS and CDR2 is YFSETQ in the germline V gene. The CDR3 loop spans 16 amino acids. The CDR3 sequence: CASSLLGSGVSYEQYF. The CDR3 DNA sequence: TGCGCCAGCAGCTTGTTGGGTAGCGGGGTCTCCTACGAGCAGTACTTC.

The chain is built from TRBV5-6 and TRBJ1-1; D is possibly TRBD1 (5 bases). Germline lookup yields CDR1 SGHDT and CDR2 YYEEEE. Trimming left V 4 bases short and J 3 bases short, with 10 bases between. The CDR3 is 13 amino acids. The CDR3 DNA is TGTGCCAGCAGCCTCAGGGTTGACACTGAAGCTTTCTTT. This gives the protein CASSLRVDTEAFF.

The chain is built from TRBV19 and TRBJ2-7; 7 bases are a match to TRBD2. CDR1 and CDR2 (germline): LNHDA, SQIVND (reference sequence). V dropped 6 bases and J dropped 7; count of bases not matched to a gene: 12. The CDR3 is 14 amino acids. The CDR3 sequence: CASSTSATASEQYF. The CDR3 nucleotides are TGTGCCAGTAGCACTAGCGCGACCGCTAGTGAGCAGTACTTC.

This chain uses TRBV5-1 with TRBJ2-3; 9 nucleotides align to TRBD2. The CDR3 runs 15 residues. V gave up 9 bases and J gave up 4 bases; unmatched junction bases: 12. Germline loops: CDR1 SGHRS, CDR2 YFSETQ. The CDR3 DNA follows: TGCGCCACCGCCCTTAGCGGGAGTGGCGCAGATACGCAGTATTTT. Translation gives CATALSGSGADTQYF.